This record covers a single TCR beta chain. Its matching antigen is unknown. The sample originates from a study of persistence of HIV-infected CD4 T cells. About the study: Donors were ART-treated; their CMV- and Gag-responding CD4+ T cells were isolated.

This was the immunoSEQ version 4 assay in survey mode. Method: immunoSEQ multiplex PCR; TCRdb's copy keeps in-frame clones and lacks some. The table includes tens of thousands of clones, approximately 80% detected once. The CDR3 contains 17 residues. Germline-derived CDR1 and CDR2 are SGHRS and YFSETQ. Unmatched junction bases numbered 9, after V lost 1 base and J lost 4 bases. Cells were stimulated with overlapping HIV-1 Gag 15-mer peptides. CD40L/CD69 double-negative CD45RO-high memory CD4+ T cells were collected. CD8-depleted PBMCs were stimulated more than 15 hours with anti-CD28/CD49d costimulation, CD40-blocking antibody and enfuvirtide.

This clonotype originated in an adult man with HIV who was CMV-seropositive. The V call is TRBV5-1, the J call TRBJ2-2; 8 positions match TRBD1. The sample was CD4+ T cells sorted from PBMCs after approximately 19-hour stimulation, taken from a patient who received antiretroviral therapy. The CDR3 sequence: CASSLSQTGALTGELFF. CDR3 bases: TGCGCCAGCAGCTTGAGTCAGACAGGGGCCCTCACCGGGGAGCTGTTTTTT.